This TCR beta chain was documented in a study of OX40 agonist ivuxolimab in advanced cancers. Study details: An agonistic human IgG2 monoclonal antibody against OX40 (CD134) was given. Of mixed ages from about 23 to 79 and averaging 60 years, the group was 65% to 85% male.

From germline, CDR1 is MDHEN and CDR2 SYDVKM. This CDR3 has 15 amino acids. The V end lost 7 bases, the J end lost 7 bases, and 21 bases lay between the germline ends. Study-level results: In CD8+ T cells, expanded clones were on average more numerous than in CD4+.

With regard to this clone: No antigen is known for it.

Method: immunoSEQ multiplex PCR; TCRdb's copy keeps in-frame clones and lacks some. The table records 68,000 or so clones, roughly 82% of them present only once. Material: CD4+ or CD8+ T cells sorted from blood, obtained in a trial of the OX40 agonist ivuxolimab. The chain joins TRBV28 to TRBJ2-3; tentatively, D is TRBD1 or TRBD2 (5 bases each). The sequence derives from an adult with an advanced solid tumor such as melanoma, head and neck, liver or kidney cancer. CDR3 nucleotides: TGTGCCAGCACGACTACTGGGCAGGGAGTGTATACGCAGTATTTT. Encoded protein: CASTTTGQGVYTQYF.